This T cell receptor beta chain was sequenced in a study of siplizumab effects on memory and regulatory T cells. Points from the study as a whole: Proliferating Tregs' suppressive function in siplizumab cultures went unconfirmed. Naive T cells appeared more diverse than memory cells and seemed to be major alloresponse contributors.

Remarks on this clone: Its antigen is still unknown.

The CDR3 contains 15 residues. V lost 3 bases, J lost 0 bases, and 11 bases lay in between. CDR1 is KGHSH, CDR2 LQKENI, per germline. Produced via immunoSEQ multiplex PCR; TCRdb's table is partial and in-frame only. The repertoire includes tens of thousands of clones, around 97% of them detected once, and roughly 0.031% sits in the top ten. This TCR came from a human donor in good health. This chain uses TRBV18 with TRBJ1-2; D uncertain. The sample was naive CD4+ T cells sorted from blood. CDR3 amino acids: CASSPDAFANYGYTF. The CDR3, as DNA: TGTGCCAGCTCACCTGACGCATTCGCTAACTATGGCTACACCTTC.